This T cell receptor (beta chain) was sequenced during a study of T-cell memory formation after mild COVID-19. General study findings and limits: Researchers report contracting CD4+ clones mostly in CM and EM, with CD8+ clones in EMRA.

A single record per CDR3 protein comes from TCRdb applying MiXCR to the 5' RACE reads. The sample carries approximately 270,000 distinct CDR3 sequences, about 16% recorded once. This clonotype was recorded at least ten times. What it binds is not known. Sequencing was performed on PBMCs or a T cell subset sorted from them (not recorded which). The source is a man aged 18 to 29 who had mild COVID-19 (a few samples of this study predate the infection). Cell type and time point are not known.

CDR3 sequence reads: CASSPGAGAYNEQFF. CDR3 sequence (DNA): TGTGCCAGCAGCCCAGGAGCGGGGGCCTACAATGAGCAGTTCTTC. V is TRBV7-3 and J is TRBJ2-1; 8 nucleotides align to TRBD2. With V trimmed by 5 bases and J by 2 bases, 5 bases remained unmatched. The CDR3 extends over 15 amino acids. Germline values: CDR1 SGHTA, CDR2 FQGTGA.